This T cell receptor (beta chain) was captured by sequencing in a study of graft-versus-host responses after intestinal transplantation. In the study overall: Recipients received multivisceral, liver-intestinal, or isolated intestinal transplants.

TCRdb's table, derived via immunoSEQ multiplex PCR, lists solely in-frame clones and lacks some. The sample records approximately 100,000 clones, roughly 84% being singletons. As concerns this clone: Its target is not known.

Study-level results: The marrow of recipients harbored GvH clones, and ileum or blood showed some of them first. Early after transplant, HvG declines were associated with peak levels of circulating GvH clones.

The sequence was collected from a human donor who received an intestinal transplant. The specimen comprised unstimulated CD4+ T cells sorted from spleen or lymph node cells, sampled before intestinal transplant.

Here the CDR3 DNA reads TGTGCCAGCAGCAGGACCCCAGCGACGAACACCGGGGAGCTGTTTTTT. Encoded protein: CASSRTPATNTGELFF. The chain joins TRBV7-3 to TRBJ2-2; the D is unclear. V was clipped by 5 bases and J by 0 bases, with 13 bases between them. Germline-derived CDR1 and CDR2 are SGHTA and FQGTGA. The CDR3 consists of 16 residues. The full variable domain, rest sourced from reference TRBV7-3 and TRBJ2-2, is GAGVSQTPSNKVTEKGKYVELRCDPISGHTALYWYRQSLGQGPEFLIYFQGTGAADDSGLPNDRFFAVRPEGSVSTLKIQRTERGDSAVYLCASSRTPATNTGELFFGEGSRLTVL.